This T cell receptor beta chain was found in a study of shared T cell receptors in the human thymus. The CDR3 sequence is 13 residues long. From germline, CDR1 is LNHDA and CDR2 SQIVND (reference sequence). Trimming stripped 3 bases from V and 5 bases from J, with 11 bases between. Data came from immunoSEQ multiplex PCR; TCRdb stores just in-frame clones and leaves some out. The sample includes about 380,000 clones, over 90% of them seen just once. The source material was thymocytes. The origin of this receptor is a human donor. The rearrangement joins TRBV19 to TRBJ2-7; no definite D call. CDR3 nucleotide sequence: TGTGCCAGTAGTATGGCCCACCCGGACGAGCAGTACTTC. Translation gives CASSMAHPDEQYF.